Listed here are 13 T cell receptor beta chains from one sample, sequenced in a study of blood T cell repertoires in COVID-19. TCRdb keeps only in-frame clones here, not all; method: immunoSEQ multiplex PCR. Of more than 85,000 clones listed, roughly 88% are singletons. Source material: peripheral blood. These receptor sequences come from a woman aged 55-70 years with acute or convalescent COVID-19.

A single count supports this clone. The chain carries TRBV2 and TRBJ2-1; no firm D call. Germline V gives CDR1 SNHLY, CDR2 FYNNEI. The CDR3 length is 12 residues. V was trimmed by 6 bases and J by 7 bases, leaving 10 bases between them. CDR3 loop: CASSHPGNEQFF. CDR3 nucleotide sequence: TGTGCCAGCAGCCATCCCGGTAATGAGCAGTTCTTC.

J is TRBJ1-1 and V is TRBV18, with 9 bases lining up with TRBD1. Germline CDR1 and CDR2: KGHSH and LQKENI. After removal of 2 bases from V and 4 bases from J, the junction contained 5 bases not matched to a gene. The CDR3 length is 15 residues. CDR3 nucleotide sequence: TGTGCCAGCTCACCAGGGACAGGGTCATTCACTGAAGCTTTCTTT. This sequence encodes CASSPGTGSFTEAFF.

This chain uses TRBV24-1 with TRBJ2-1; 11 bases fit TRBD2. CDR1 is KGHDR, CDR2 SFDVKD, per germline. This CDR3 region has 17 residues. V lost 1 base to trimming and J lost 1 base; unmatched junction nucleotides: 2. The CDR3 sequence is CATSDFPSGRSYNEQFF. The CDR3, as DNA: TGTGCCACCAGTGATTTTCCTAGCGGGAGGTCCTACAATGAGCAGTTCTTC.

The chain links TRBV5-1 to TRBJ2-1, with a tentative D call TRBD2 (6 bases). The germline CDR1 and CDR2 sequences are SGHRS and YFSETQ. There are 14 residues in the CDR3. Trimming removed 4 bases from V and 8 bases from J, with 16 bases in between. CDR3 nucleotide sequence: TGCGCCAGCAGCGCCAATCTCGCGGGACATGAGCAGTTCTTC. It is translated as CASSANLAGHEQFF.

This sequence joins TRBV12-3 or TRBV12-4 and TRBJ2-7; D uncertain. V was pared by 5 bases and J by 3 bases, with 5 bases between. The CDR3 consists of 11 residues. As DNA, the CDR3 is TGTGCCAGCAGTCCCCTCTACGAGCAGTACTTC. As protein: CASSPLYEQYF.

The V and J genes are TRBV9 and TRBJ1-3; 8 bases match TRBD1. J lost 2 bases, V lost 4 bases, and 8 bases had no gene match. Germline V gives CDR1 SGDLS, CDR2 YYNGEE. This CDR3 comprises 16 residues. CDR3 sequence reads: CASSFTGGLAGNTIYF. The CDR3 DNA sequence: TGTGCCAGCAGCTTCACAGGGGGTTTAGCTGGAAACACCATATATTTT.

V and J are TRBV18 and TRBJ2-3, with TRBD2 identical over 11 bases. The V and J ends lost 5 bases and 0 bases, in that order; junction bases with no gene match: 10. Germline lookup yields CDR1 KGHSH and CDR2 LQKENI. The CDR3 has 18 residues. DNA of the CDR3: TGTGCCAGCTCAAATCTAGCGGGAGGCCTACCAAGCACAGATACGCAGTATTTT. As protein: CASSNLAGGLPSTDTQYF. Full variable domain (rest looked up from reference TRBV18 and TRBJ2-3): NAGVMQNPRHLVRRRGQEARLRCSPMKGHSHVYWYRQLPEEGLKFMVYLQKENIIDESGMPKERFSAEFPKEGPSILRIQQVVRGDSAAYFCASSNLAGGLPSTDTQYFGPGTRLTVL.

V gene TRBV6-5 combines with J gene TRBJ1-1; D remains unclear. The germline V gene has CDR1 MNHEY and CDR2 SVGAGI. CDR3 size: 16 residues. Trimming took off 0 bases at V and 1 base at J, with 12 bases between the two ends. CDR3 nucleotide sequence: TGTGCCAGCAGTTACTCGGCCCGGAGAGGGAACACTGAAGCTTTCTTT. Amino acid sequence: CASSYSARRGNTEAFF.

V gene TRBV19 combines with J gene TRBJ1-4; D remains unclear. The V end was cut by 0 bases, the J end by 7 bases, with 12 bases between. CDR3 length equals 15 residues. Germline lookup yields CDR1 LNHDA and CDR2 SQIVND (reference sequence). The CDR3 sequence: CASSIDEPGSEKLFF. The CDR3 DNA reads TGTGCCAGTAGTATAGATGAGCCGGGGAGTGAAAAACTGTTTTTT.

V usage is TRBV6-5 and J usage is TRBJ1-3, with 9 positions matching TRBD1. Germline CDR1 is MNHEY and CDR2 is SVGAGI. The ends lost 5 bases at V and 3 bases at J; junction bases unmatched: 2. The CDR3 has 14 amino acids. The CDR3, as DNA: TGTGCCAGCAGTCGACAGGGGGATGGAAACACCATATATTTT. Translation: CASSRQGDGNTIYF.

The J gene is TRBJ1-4, the V gene TRBV10-2; tentatively, D is TRBD1 (6 bases). This CDR3 is 16 amino acids long. The germline V and J ends were trimmed by 6 bases and 8 bases, with 22 bases remaining between them. Germline CDR1 is WSHSY and CDR2 is SAAADI. This chain's CDR3 is CASRQGGLLGDEKLFF. The CDR3 nucleotides are TGCGCCAGCAGACAAGGGGGTTTGTTAGGCGACGAAAAACTGTTTTTT.

This chain uses TRBV27 with TRBJ1-1; TRBD1 is a possible D gene (6 bases). Per germline, CDR1 MNHEY and CDR2 SMNVEV (reference sequence). V lost 6 bases and J lost 8, with 22 bases in between. This CDR3 is built from 15 residues. The CDR3 sequence: CASSPLRGSAGEAFF. The DNA of the CDR3 is TGTGCCAGCAGCCCGCTGAGGGGGTCCGCAGGGGAAGCTTTCTTT.

This clone was picked up one time. The chain employs TRBV4-2 and TRBJ2-5; tentatively, D is TRBD1 (6 bases). This CDR3 contains 14 residues. The V and J ends lost 1 base and 1 base respectively, with 7 bases between them. CDR1 is LGHNA and CDR2 is YNFKEQ in the germline V gene. The CDR3, as DNA: TGTGCCAGCAGCCAAGGAGGGGGCCAAGAGACCCAGTACTTC. As protein: CASSQGGGQETQYF.